What follows describes a single T cell receptor (beta chain). Profiled with immunoSEQ multiplex PCR; TCRdb holds only in-frame clones, not every one. The sample contains over 250,000 clones, around 90% of which appear only once. J was trimmed by 5 bases and V by 6 bases; bases with no gene match: 4. CDR3 length: 12 residues. The germline CDR1 and CDR2 sequences are SQVTM and ANQGSEA. The sample originates from a study of blood T cell repertoires in COVID-19. This chain links TRBV29-1 with TRBJ2-7; TRBD2 matches 10 bases. Source material: peripheral blood. The clonotype comes from a man aged 55 to 69 who had recovered from COVID-19. The CDR3 spells CSVHGLADEQYF. The CDR3 DNA reads TGCAGCGTCCATGGACTAGCGGACGAGCAGTACTTC.